This T cell receptor beta chain was identified during a study of blood T cell repertoires in COVID-19. On the study more broadly: Collection of acute and convalescent COVID-19 samples took place in the United States, Italy and Spain. Nucleic acid was either cDNA or gDNA, and it came from T cells, B-cell-depleted T cells, or PBMCs.

Method: immunoSEQ multiplex PCR; TCRdb's copy keeps in-frame clones and lacks some. This table has approximately 170,000 clones, 84% appearing once. Cohorts were determined from participant-reported clinical history. Cohort 3 recovered donors had two negative PCRs, clearance, or symptom resolution. CDR3 length equals 13 residues. Trimming cost V 0 bases and J 4 bases, with 7 bases left between them. The germline gives CDR1 SGHRS, CDR2 YFSETQ. The sequenced sample consisted of PBMCs or T cells enriched from blood (not recorded which). J is TRBJ1-2 and V is TRBV5-1; D unresolved. The receptor's source is a woman aged 45-65 years who had recovered from COVID-19. The CDR3 nucleotides are TGCGCCAGCAGCTTGGACAGTTCCTATGGCTACACCTTC. Translation gives CASSLDSSYGYTF.